This TCR beta chain appears in the sequencing data of a study of T cells expressing NK-cell markers. Study information: Most of the eight sequenced donors were HCMV-seropositive; one was seronegative.

Comment on this clonotype: Antigen unknown.

Whole-study findings and limits: These clonotypes, the leaders elsewhere, also led the CD3+CD56-NKG2C+ fraction in a handful of donors. Expanded clones of NKG2C+ T cells had an unclear HCMV specificity.

The germline V gene has CDR1 MNHNS and CDR2 SASEGT. The CDR3 extends over 15 amino acids. UMIs accompanied the 5'RACE template switching by which TCR beta cDNA was made. From the 5' RACE reads, TCRdb lists one entry per CDR3 protein and no DNA. The sample data list 150,000 to 200,000 distinct CDR3 sequences. The sequence was collected from a man aged 18-69 years in good health. Sequencing was done on a sample of blood T cells: a sorted CD56 or NKG2C T cell subset, CD4+ or CD8+ T cells, or bulk PBMC T cells (not recorded which). The rearrangement links TRBV6-1 to TRBJ2-2. The CDR3 region is CASSPSPEITGELFF.